This passage covers 24 T cell receptor beta chains from one sample sequenced in a study of human T cells and chemical hapten exposure. The time point here: healthy volunteer bleed at 6 weeks. The total RNA was obtained from whole blood that was not fractionated. MiXCR, applied by TCRdb to the RACE reads, yields one record per CDR3 protein. Among approximately 34,000 distinct CDR3 sequences listed, roughly 5.5% were seen once. The sequenced sample was whole blood. Every receptor here comes from a human donor in good health. Some clones in this sample may be carry-over from other donors' samples.

This clonotype was detected many times. The rearrangement uses TRBV20-1 and TRBJ2-3, with D perhaps matching TRBD2 (6 bases). Germline lookup yields CDR1 DFQATT and CDR2 SNEGSKA (reference sequence). The length of the CDR3 is 15 residues. V was trimmed by 0 bases and J by 5 bases, leaving 15 bases between them. The CDR3 coding sequence is TGCAGTGCTAGAGATCAAAGCGGGCGGGGAGATACGCAGTATTTT. It encodes CSARDQSGRGDTQYF.

This clonotype appeared a few times. The chain has TRBV29-1 and TRBJ1-1, with 10 bases that match TRBD1. The CDR3 runs 15 residues. Per germline, CDR1 SQVTM and CDR2 ANQGSEA. V was pared by 3 bases and J by 5 bases, with 9 bases of the junction left unmatched. This chain's CDR3 is CSVEAWGTGETEAFF. CDR3 coding DNA: TGCAGCGTTGAGGCTTGGGGGACAGGGGAGACTGAAGCTTTCTTT.

This clonotype was counted at least ten times. The CDR3 spells CASRGEWTNYGYTF. In DNA form, the CDR3 reads TGTGCCAGCAGGGGGGAATGGACAAACTATGGCTACACCTTC. The chain recombines TRBV6-5 with TRBJ1-2; TRBD1 is a possible D gene (5 bases). The V end was cut by 6 bases, the J end by 2 bases, with 13 bases between. This CDR3 is 14 amino acids long. Germline assignment: CDR1 MNHEY and CDR2 SVGAGI.

This clonotype was observed a few times. The chain has TRBV2 and TRBJ1-5; D gene uncertain. The germline CDR1 and CDR2 sequences are SNHLY and FYNNEI. V was clipped by 1 base and J by 5 bases, with 9 bases between them. CDR3 length: 14 amino acids. Here the CDR3 reads CASSEVSGDQPQHF. CDR3 nucleotides: TGTGCCAGCAGTGAAGTCTCTGGGGATCAGCCCCAGCATTTT.

This clonotype was seen ten or more times. V usage is TRBV7-9 and J usage is TRBJ2-7; possibly TRBD1 for D (6 bases). Trimming shortened V by 5 bases and J by 3 bases, and 8 bases separated the two germline ends. There are 12 residues in the CDR3. Per the germline V gene, CDR1 is SEHNR and CDR2 is FQNEAQ (reference sequence). CDR3 residues: CASSRDNYEQYF. The CDR3, as DNA: TGTGCCAGCAGCCGGGACAACTACGAGCAGTACTTC.

V gene TRBV10-3 combines with J gene TRBJ1-1, with 10 positions matching TRBD1. This CDR3 spans 16 amino acids. The germline V gene has CDR1 ENHRY and CDR2 SYGVKD. The V and J ends lost 8 bases and 0 bases, in that order; junction bases with no gene match: 9. In DNA, the CDR3 is TGTGCCATCGGGGGGGACAGGGGATCTTTGAACACTGAAGCTTTCTTT. Amino acid sequence: CAIGGDRGSLNTEAFF.

The chain links TRBV6-6 to TRBJ1-5; D is undetermined. V dropped 4 bases and J dropped 4 bases, with 5 bases sitting between them. The CDR3 consists of 12 residues. Germline assignment: CDR1 MNHNY and CDR2 SVGAGI (reference sequence). CDR3 nucleotide sequence: TGTGCCAGCAGTTTCGGGAATCAGCCCCAGCATTTT. Translating gives CASSFGNQPQHF.

The J gene is TRBJ2-3, the V gene TRBV15, with D hard to call. Germline CDR1 LNHNV, CDR2 YYDKDF (reference sequence). V gave up 1 base and J gave up 6 bases, with 8 bases separating them. The CDR3 is made up of 13 amino acids. The chain's CDR3 is CATSRGASDTQYF. The DNA for the CDR3 is TGTGCCACCAGCAGAGGTGCCTCGGATACGCAGTATTTT.

This clonotype has only a few counts. Here the CDR3 reads CAWRGSDRSYEQYF. Written as DNA, the CDR3 is TGTGCCTGGAGGGGGAGTGACAGGTCCTACGAGCAGTACTTC. This chain uses TRBV30 with TRBJ2-7, with a weak D call TRBD1 (6 bases). Looked up from germline, CDR1 is GTSNPN and CDR2 is SVGIG (reference sequence). V lost 3 bases to trimming and J lost 1 base, with 13 bases between them. CDR3 size: 14 residues.

This chain uses TRBV2 with TRBJ2-3; D call uncertain. The V gene lost 8 bases and the J gene lost 6 bases, with 12 bases spanning the gap. There are 12 residues in the CDR3. Germline V lookup: CDR1 SNHLY, CDR2 FYNNEI. CDR3 sequence: CASRYTTDTQYF. The CDR3 DNA follows: TGTGCCAGCCGATACACCACGGATACGCAGTATTTT.

This clonotype showed up many times. CDR3 in amino acids: CSASSAGDTQYF. CDR3 bases: TGCAGTGCGAGTAGCGCCGGAGATACGCAGTATTTT. This rearrangement joins TRBV20-1 to TRBJ2-3, with D possibly matching TRBD2 (5 bases). The CDR3 is made up of 12 amino acids. Deletions cut 6 bases from V and 5 bases from J, with 12 bases between. The germline gives CDR1 DFQATT, CDR2 SNEGSKA (reference sequence).

The chain links TRBV5-1 to TRBJ1-1; TRBD1 matches 8 bases. This CDR3 comprises 14 residues. Losses at the gene ends were 2 bases for V and 6 bases for J; bases not matched to a gene: 6. Germline V CDR1 and CDR2: SGHRS, YFSETQ. The CDR3 DNA follows: TGCGCCAGCAGCTTTATTACAGGGGGGCCTGAAGCTTTCTTT. Its protein product is CASSFITGGPEAFF.

Ten or more counts support this clonotype. The gene calls are TRBV5-4 and TRBJ2-7; 7 bases are a match to TRBD1. CDR1 is SGHNT and CDR2 is YYREEE in the germline V gene (reference sequence). After removal of 5 bases from V and 3 bases from J, the junction contained 5 bases not matched to a gene. CDR3 length: 13 amino acids. The CDR3 nucleotides are TGTGCCAGCAGTTTTGGGACAGTCTACGAGCAGTACTTC. Translated: CASSFGTVYEQYF. Full variable domain (missing parts from reference TRBV5-4 and TRBJ2-7): ETGVTQSPTHLIKTRGQQVTLRCSSQSGHNTVSWYQQALGQGPQFIFQYYREEENGRGNFPPRFSGLQFPNYSSELNVNALELDDSALYLCASSFGTVYEQYFGPGTRLTVT.

This clonotype has ten or more counts. The chain carries TRBV18 and TRBJ2-2, with 13 bases that match TRBD2. This CDR3 has 18 residues. Germline assignment: CDR1 KGHSH and CDR2 LQKENI. After removal of 2 bases from V and 4 bases from J, the junction contained 7 bases not matched to a gene. For the CDR3, the DNA is TGTGCCAGCTCACCATTAGGACTAGCGGGAGTCGGCACCGGGGAGCTGTTTTTT. Encoded protein: CASSPLGLAGVGTGELFF. Full variable domain (outside the CDR3, taken from reference TRBV18 and TRBJ2-2): NAGVMQNPRHLVRRRGQEARLRCSPMKGHSHVYWYRQLPEEGLKFMVYLQKENIIDESGMPKERFSAEFPKEGPSILRIQQVVRGDSAAYFCASSPLGLAGVGTGELFFGEGSRLTVL.

This clonotype came up many times. CDR3 nucleotide sequence: TGTGCCAGCAGTGAAGTGGAGAACACTGAAGCTTTCTTT. As protein: CASSEVENTEAFF. The chain recombines TRBV2 with TRBJ1-1; D gene uncertain. The CDR3 is 13 amino acids. V was trimmed by 1 base and J by 1 base, leaving 4 bases between them. In germline, CDR1 is SNHLY, CDR2 FYNNEI.

This clonotype was seen ten or more times. The chain couples TRBV12-3 or TRBV12-4 to TRBJ2-6; unclear D gene. V lost 2 bases to trimming and J lost 3 bases, with 5 bases between them. The CDR3 length is 14 residues. Here the CDR3 reads CASSLRLGANVLTF. DNA for the CDR3: TGTGCCAGCAGTTTACGACTTGGGGCCAACGTCCTGACTTTC.

In this sample, this clonotype turned up many times. V and J are TRBV6-4 and TRBJ2-1; TRBD2 matches at 10 bases. CDR1 and CDR2 (germline): MRHNA, SNTAGT. Trimming cost V 4 bases and J 7 bases; bases outside gene matches: 4. CDR3 size: 14 residues. CDR3 coding DNA: TGTGCCAGCAGTGGGACTAGCGGAGCAAATGAGCAGTTCTTC. Protein product: CASSGTSGANEQFF.

This clonotype was picked up many times. The chain uses TRBV5-6 and TRBJ2-7; the D call may be TRBD1 or TRBD2 (5 bases each). Deletions cut 0 bases from V and 3 bases from J, with 13 bases between. In germline, CDR1 is SGHDT, CDR2 YYEEEE. The CDR3 extends over 15 amino acids. The DNA for the CDR3 is TGTGCCAGCAGCTTGGGAGAGGGTAGGGGCTACGAGCAGTACTTC. Protein product: CASSLGEGRGYEQYF.

Many counts were recorded for this clonotype. The chain has TRBV2 and TRBJ1-5, with 8 nucleotides matching TRBD1. This CDR3 region has 14 residues. Germline assignment: CDR1 SNHLY and CDR2 FYNNEI. The V gene end was trimmed by 6 bases and the J gene end by 7 bases; junction bases not matched to a gene: 8. The CDR3 DNA reads as TGTGCCAGCAGCGCCCTCGACAGGGGACAGCCCCAGCATTTT. It codes for CASSALDRGQPQHF.

This clonotype rates as medium-sized. The chain uses TRBV6-5 and TRBJ2-7; D ambiguous. Germline loops: CDR1 MNHEY, CDR2 SVGAGI. V was pared by 8 bases and J by 6 bases, with 14 bases between. The CDR3 length is 12 residues. In DNA form, the CDR3 reads TGTGCCAGCTCGACCCCAGCCGGCGAGCAGTACTTC. Translation gives CASSTPAGEQYF.

The V and J genes are TRBV28 and TRBJ2-7; a possible D gene is TRBD2 (5 bases). The CDR3 consists of 14 residues. CDR1 is MDHEN and CDR2 is SYDVKM in the germline V gene. Trimming removed 7 bases from V and 3 bases from J, with 16 bases in between. The CDR3 DNA sequence: TGTGCCAGCAAGGGCGGCGGGCCTGTCTACGAGCAGTACTTC. This translates into CASKGGGPVYEQYF.

This clonotype was counted ten times or more. The genes are TRBV20-1 and TRBJ1-1; D is ambiguous. CDR1 and CDR2 from the germline V gene are DFQATT and SNEGSKA (reference sequence). This CDR3 is 15 amino acids long. Trimming removed 6 bases from V and 4 bases from J, with 21 bases in between. The chain's CDR3 is CSARPTNREITEAFF. CDR3 nucleotide sequence: TGCAGTGCCCGCCCTACCAACCGGGAGATCACTGAAGCTTTCTTT.

This clonotype was seen repeatedly, ten times or more. The chain employs TRBV30 and TRBJ1-1; 10 bases line up with TRBD1. In germline, CDR1 is GTSNPN, CDR2 SVGIG (reference sequence). J gave up 3 bases and V 6 bases, and 10 bases lay outside the gene matches. The CDR3 contains 15 residues. CDR3 sequence reads: CACRDRGADDTEAFF. CDR3 DNA sequence: TGTGCCTGCCGGGACAGGGGAGCTGATGACACTGAAGCTTTCTTT. Variable domain in full (rest from reference TRBV30 and TRBJ1-1): SQTIHQWPATLVQPVGSPLSLECTVEGTSNPNLYWYRQAAGRGLQLLFYSVGIGQISSEVPQNLSASRPQDRQFILSSKKLLLSDSGFYLCACRDRGADDTEAFFGQGTRLTVV.

This clonotype was counted only a few times. V is TRBV6-5 and J is TRBJ2-2; 8 nucleotides align to TRBD1. Germline CDR1 and CDR2: MNHEY and SVGAGI. This CDR3 comprises 14 residues. The trim removed 9 bases at V and 5 bases at J, leaving 8 bases unmatched. DNA of the CDR3: TGTGCCAGTGAGATTTACAGGGGGACCGGGGAGCTGTTTTTT. Translating gives CASEIYRGTGELFF.